This T cell receptor (beta chain) comes out of a study of blood T cells in healthy people across ages (dated by TCRdb to the mid-2010s). A note on the overall study: In model experiments, template switching captured about one uniquely barcoded TCR beta cDNA molecule for every two T cells. For two donors (one aged 18 to 29 and one aged 80 or older), the study analyzed two additional independent replicas of 1 million unique cDNA reads from the same blood draw. To avoid experimental bias, donors of different ages were spread randomly across the sequencing lanes. Age-related changes in TCR beta repertoire diversity were measured in the study by deep sequencing normalized with unique cDNA molecular identifiers. The donors were divided into four age groups: young (average around 16 years), middle-aged (approximately 39), aged (62) and long-lived (roughly 82).

Broad study findings and their caveats: There was a strong correlation between observed TCR beta diversity and the percentage of naive T cells measured by flow cytometry. Because the CMV infection status of the donors was unknown, age-related changes in expanded clonotypes may potentially have been confounded. Since profiling was done on bulk unsorted PBMCs, naive and antigen-experienced compartments could not be conclusively compared. Observed TCR beta diversity per million T cells fell roughly linearly with age, and a significant reduction was already apparent by age about 38. Estimates of total diversity from one million sequenced T cells were regarded as lower bounds and underestimates. Compared with the aged group, the long-lived group had more naive CD4+ T cells, fewer expanded clones and increased TCR diversity, suggesting age selection.

From a lookup of the germline V gene (reference sequence), CDR1 and CDR2 are LNHNV and YYDKDF. The CDR3 spans 15 residues, from the cysteine through the phenylalanine. The kept DNA is CDR3 alone, 45 bases in frame from the first base. Germline trimming amounts to 4 bases on V and 0 bases on J, with 3 as the count of junction bases outside the gene matches. This clonotype was observed a few times. The specificity of this receptor is unknown. No base quality values were provided; no much bigger clone lies one nucleotide off. Library method: 5' RACE. Sequencing took place on an Illumina HiSeq 2500. A second about 7 to 11 cycle PCR used a sample-barcoded 5' primer and a J-beta primer mix. A unique molecular identifier was introduced onto each TCR beta cDNA molecule by a template-switch 5' adaptor carrying 12 random nucleotides. At least 3 million CDR3-containing paired-end reads were obtained from each sample. First-strand cDNA synthesis was performed from all RNA using the Mint cDNA synthesis kit, with priming by a TRBC-specific oligonucleotide. Following uracil-DNA glycosylase treatment, a first 18-cycle PCR with universal primers M1SS and BC2_uni_R was performed on all cDNA. The original pipeline was this. For normalization, 1 million high-quality reads, each with a distinct molecular identifier, were randomly selected from each sample. Instead of being binned into consensus sequences, reads with shared molecular identifiers were discarded. MiTCR, with a Q25 quality threshold and the strictest error-elimination algorithm, was used for CDR3 identification, clonotype clustering and error correction. A nonparametric unseen species model with Euler transformation was used to estimate lower-bound total TCR beta diversity. Using fastp trimming at Q25 and MiXCR clonotype assembly, TCRdb reanalyzed the public sequencing data and kept in-frame beta chains. Rows merge per CDR3 protein into single entries with the most common DNA and genes. The authors' filters were not applied to this entry. The sample table records more than 1,400,000 distinct CDR3 sequences; about 43% of these occur just once. Under 8% of the sample rests with the top ten.

The 39 donors, aged about 6 to 95 years, were systemically healthy Caucasian individuals from Russia. Approximately 9.3 milliliters of peripheral blood were drawn from each donor into EDTA-treated Vacutainer tubes. Ficoll-Paque density-gradient centrifugation was used to isolate PBMCs, with at least 6.5 million per sample. Trizol reagent was used to extract total RNA from PBMCs, with at least 5.5 micrograms per sample. For every donor, flow cytometry on a PBMC aliquot measured the percentage of naive CD45RAhigh/CD27high T cells. Sequenced input: blood. In this chain, TRBV15 is recombined with TRBJ2-3, and 8 junction bases match TRBD2. The receptor's source is a woman under 30 in good health. The CDR3 here reads CATSTRTSSTDTQYF. Here is the DNA: TGTGCCACCAGCACCCGGACTAGCAGCACAGATACGCAGTATTTT.